This TCR beta chain was observed in a study of graft-versus-host responses after intestinal transplantation. Study overall: Multivisceral, liver-intestinal, or isolated intestinal transplants were given to recipients.

Per the germline V gene, CDR1 is LNHDA and CDR2 is SQIVND (reference sequence). This CDR3 contains 15 residues. V was cut by 5 bases and J by 3 bases, with 17 bases left in between. Worth noting for this clone: What it recognizes is unknown.

The table came from immunoSEQ multiplex PCR; TCRdb's copy has only in-frame clones and leaves some out. The sample comprises 25,000 or so clones, roughly nine tenths of which are singletons, and around 2% rests with the top ten. Study findings and constraints: Early after transplant, HvG declines were associated with peak levels of circulating GvH clones. When patients had graft-donor T cell macrochimerism, their allografts held high graft-versus-host to host-versus-graft clonal ratios.

This sample comprised PBMCs, obtained around 40 days after intestinal transplant. This rearrangement joins TRBV19 to TRBJ2-7; possibly TRBD1 for D (6 bases). The sequence was collected from a human patient who received an intestinal transplant, so some T cells may come from the graft donor. CDR3 loop: CASSARGQTHYEQYF. CDR3 in DNA: TGTGCCAGTAGTGCTCGCGGACAGACGCACTACGAGCAGTACTTC.